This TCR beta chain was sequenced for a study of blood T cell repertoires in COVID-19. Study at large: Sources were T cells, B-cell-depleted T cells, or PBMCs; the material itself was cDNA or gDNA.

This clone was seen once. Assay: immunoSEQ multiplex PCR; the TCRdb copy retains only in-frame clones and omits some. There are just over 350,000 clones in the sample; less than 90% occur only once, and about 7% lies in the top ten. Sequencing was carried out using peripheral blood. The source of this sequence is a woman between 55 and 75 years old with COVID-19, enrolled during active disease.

CDR3 coding DNA: TGTGCCAGCAGTCTCAGCTCCGGGGGGCCAGATACGCAGTATTTT. Translated: CASSLSSGGPDTQYF. V and J are TRBV7-3 and TRBJ2-3; possible D gene TRBD2, 7 bases. The CDR3 is 15 amino acids. CDR1 is SGHTA and CDR2 is FQGTGA in the germline V gene. The V and J ends lost 6 bases and 4 bases respectively, with 17 bases between them.